Below, 14 T cell receptor beta chains from the same sample are listed, as sequenced in a study of T-cell reconstitution after alpha-beta-depleted transplantation in children (dated by TCRdb to the mid-2010s). Libraries were constructed by PCR. The listed sequencing device is Illumina HiSeq 2500. To normalize quantification of the TCRbeta repertoire, the TCR libraries were built with molecular barcoding that relied on unique molecular identifiers. TCRdb itself trimmed the public reads at Q25 with fastp, ran MiXCR and retained productive beta chains. CDR3 protein duplicates are merged, each entry listing the most common genes and DNA. In this sample the table shows almost 250,000 distinct CDR3 sequences, more than 20% of which occur a single time. The ten biggest clones cover around 2.5% of the sample. The treatment or condition label here, explained by the study, means: allogeneic hematopoietic cell transplantation with graft depleted of TCRalphabeta T cells and CD19 B cells.

This specimen consisted of PBMCs, obtained before TCRalphabeta/CD19-depleted stem cell transplant. The receptors originated from a girl aged 2-15 years with Fanconi anemia, due to receive a stem cell transplant.

This clonotype was seen a handful of times. The chain uses TRBV20-1 and TRBJ2-5, with D possibly matching TRBD2 (6 bases). This CDR3 contains 12 residues. Trimming stripped 6 bases from V and 2 bases from J, with 10 bases between. CDR1 and CDR2 from the germline V gene are DFQATT and SNEGSKA (reference sequence). The CDR3, as DNA: TGCAGTGCCTCGGGACTTCAAGAGACCCAGTACTTC. It encodes CSASGLQETQYF.

The CDR3 sequence is CASSPRTGPSRASYEQYF. CDR3 sequence (DNA): TGTGCCAGCTCACCAAGGACAGGGCCCTCAAGAGCATCCTACGAGCAGTACTTC. V usage is TRBV18 and J usage is TRBJ2-7; TRBD1 agrees at 8 bases. The CDR3 consists of 18 residues. J lost 1 base, V lost 2 bases, and 13 bases had no gene match. From germline, CDR1 is KGHSH and CDR2 LQKENI. The whole variable domain, filled in from reference TRBV18 and TRBJ2-7, reads NAGVMQNPRHLVRRRGQEARLRCSPMKGHSHVYWYRQLPEEGLKFMVYLQKENIIDESGMPKERFSAEFPKEGPSILRIQQVVRGDSAAYFCASSPRTGPSRASYEQYFGPGTRLTVT.

The chain joins TRBV5-6 to TRBJ1-2; 7 bases fit TRBD1. CDR3 length: 12 residues. V lost 4 bases and J lost 8; bases outside the gene matches: 5. CDR1 is SGHDT and CDR2 is YYEEEE in the germline V gene. Here the CDR3 reads CASSDTGAGYTF. The CDR3 region has the DNA TGTGCCAGCAGCGACACAGGGGCCGGCTACACCTTC. The variable domain in full, with the rest retrieved from reference TRBV5-6 and TRBJ1-2, is DAGVTQSPTHLIKTRGQQVTLRCSPKSGHDTVSWYQQALGQGPQFIFQYYEEEERQRGNFPDRFSGHQFPNYSSELNVNALLLGDSALYLCASSDTGAGYTFGSGTRLTVV.

This rearrangement joins TRBV29-1 to TRBJ2-2; 7 positions agree with TRBD1. The CDR3 is 11 residues long. The ends lost 6 bases at V and 7 bases at J; junction bases unmatched: 2. Germline V gene lookup returns CDR1 SQVTM and CDR2 ANQGSEA. The CDR3 spells CSVAGGGELFF. The DNA for the CDR3 is TGCAGCGTGGCAGGGGGCGGGGAGCTGTTTTTT.

This clonotype was detected many times. The CDR3: CASTRTGTAQETQYF. The CDR3 region has the DNA TGTGCCAGCACCCGTACCGGGACAGCCCAAGAGACCCAGTACTTC. J is TRBJ2-5 and V is TRBV12-3 or TRBV12-4; 7 bases agree with TRBD1. The length of the CDR3 is 15 residues. Trimming cost V 7 bases and J 1 base; bases outside gene matches: 9.

This clonotype was seen at least ten times. The chain uses TRBV6-5 and TRBJ2-1; TRBD1 agrees at 7 bases. Germline V gives CDR1 MNHEY, CDR2 SVGAGI. This CDR3 has 14 amino acids. V shed 5 bases, J shed 4 bases, and the junction held 5 bases outside the gene matches. The CDR3 DNA follows: TGTGCCAGCAGTCTGACAGGGCTTTACAATGAGCAGTTCTTC. The encoded protein is CASSLTGLYNEQFF.

By proportion, this clonotype is medium-sized. This sequence joins TRBV12-3 or TRBV12-4 and TRBJ2-2, with D unclear. The CDR3 is 14 amino acids. V dropped 5 bases and J dropped 6 bases, with 13 bases sitting between them. DNA for the CDR3: TGTGCCAGCAGTCTCCTTTTTGGCTCCGGGGAGCTGTTTTTT. Amino acid sequence: CASSLLFGSGELFF.

This clonotype was observed many times. The chain employs TRBV29-1 and TRBJ2-1; 9 bases line up with TRBD1. CDR1 and CDR2 from the germline V gene are SQVTM and ANQGSEA. CDR3 length: 15 residues. Trimming removed 5 bases from V and 4 bases from J; junction bases left unmatched: 9. CDR3 in DNA: TGCAGCGTTACCGGACAGGGGATCCAGTACAATGAGCAGTTCTTC. Translated, it gives CSVTGQGIQYNEQFF.

This clonotype was observed a handful of times. The chain employs TRBV6-1 and TRBJ2-6; D perhaps matches TRBD1 (6 bases). The germline V gene has CDR1 MNHNS and CDR2 SASEGT. V dropped 7 bases and J dropped 2 bases, with 15 bases sitting between them. The CDR3 consists of 16 residues. CDR3 DNA sequence: TGTGCCAGCACCAGACGTAGGGGGACTGGGGCCAACGTCCTGACTTTC. Residues: CASTRRRGTGANVLTF.

At least ten counts were recorded for this clonotype. The genes are TRBV2 and TRBJ2-2; D not resolved. V dropped 4 bases and J dropped 1 base, with 13 bases sitting between them. Per the germline V gene, CDR1 is SNHLY and CDR2 is FYNNEI. This CDR3 is built from 16 residues. The DNA for the CDR3 is TGTGCCAGCAGTGTTCCGGCCCGGTTGAACACCGGGGAGCTGTTTTTT. It is translated as CASSVPARLNTGELFF.

A few counts support this clonotype. The rearrangement joins TRBV20-1 to TRBJ2-1; 10 positions match TRBD2. Germline CDR1 reads DFQATT; CDR2 reads SNEGSKA (reference sequence). V lost 3 bases to trimming and J lost 8 bases; unmatched junction nucleotides: 22. The CDR3 extends over 19 amino acids. Here the CDR3 DNA reads TGCAGTGCTAGTAGGCAGGGCCTTGTCCTAGCGGGAGTGTCCGATGAGCAGTTCTTC. This sequence encodes CSASRQGLVLAGVSDEQFF.

A few counts support this clonotype. The J gene is TRBJ2-2, the V gene TRBV5-5, with D perhaps given as TRBD1 or TRBD2 (6 bases each). The CDR3 loop spans 15 amino acids. Trimming removed 2 bases at V and 3 bases at J, with 11 bases between. CDR1 SGHKS and CDR2 YYEKEE come from the germline V gene (reference sequence). The chain's CDR3 is CASSFQGRYTGELFF. CDR3 bases: TGTGCCAGCAGCTTCCAGGGGAGGTACACCGGGGAGCTGTTTTTT.

The table lists this clonotype with many counts. The CDR3 loop is CSVEWPYEQYF. DNA of the CDR3: TGCAGCGTTGAATGGCCCTACGAGCAGTACTTC. The chain couples TRBV29-1 to TRBJ2-7; D not resolved. Looked up from germline, CDR1 is SQVTM and CDR2 is ANQGSEA. Trimming took 2 bases from V and 2 from J, leaving 4 bases between them. The CDR3 runs 11 residues.

The table lists this clonotype with a count of one. The chain links TRBV7-6 to TRBJ2-5; 15 positions match TRBD2. V shed 4 bases, J shed 5 bases, and the junction held 5 bases outside the gene matches. This CDR3 contains 16 residues. Germline CDR1 is SGHVS and CDR2 is FNYEAQ. The DNA of the CDR3 is TGTGCCAGCAGCTCCGGACTAGCGGGAGGGGGGGAGACCCAGTACTTC. It is translated as CASSSGLAGGGETQYF.